The rows below give T cell receptor beta chains drawn from one sample of a study of control samples from healthy donors and cancer patients. The method was immunoSEQ multiplex PCR; TCRdb's version includes in-frame clones alone and lacks a portion of them. This sample carries roughly 180,000 clones, approximately 94% of them seen once, and the ten largest clones take roughly 1.3%. Sequencing was carried out using blood. The receptors originated from a young woman in good health. CDR3s include the opening cysteine and the closing phenylalanine or tryptophan. Fields, in order: clone size, V gene, CDR3 protein. The size entry is marked missing in some rows and otherwise reads once, few, many or a size class.

clone size: -
V gene: TRBV7-8
CDR3 protein: CASSLIGRTQPQHF

clone size: once
V gene: TRBV24-1
CDR3 protein: CATGGGNQPQHF

clone size: -
V gene: TRBV20-1
CDR3 protein: CSARDSYEQYF

clone size: once
V gene: TRBV9
CDR3 protein: CASSVAEGGYTF

clone size: -
V gene: TRBV18
CDR3 protein: CASSPLAGGNTGELFF

clone size: -
V gene: TRBV18
CDR3 protein: CASSQTGEYQPQHF

clone size: -
V gene: TRBV6-5
CDR3 protein: CASKGQGDDGYTF

clone size: -
V gene: TRBV18
CDR3 protein: CASSPDTGELFF

clone size: -
V gene: TRBV28
CDR3 protein: CASSLSLEGTNTGELFF

clone size: -
V gene: TRBV15
CDR3 protein: CATSREVGGYGYTF

clone size: -
V gene: TRBV15
CDR3 protein: CATSRVRFRLMNTEAFF

clone size: -
V gene: TRBV10-3
CDR3 protein: CAISESADGTDTQYF

clone size: -
V gene: TRBV12-5
CDR3 protein: CASGWSIAGNEKLFF

clone size: -
V gene: TRBV11-3
CDR3 protein: CASSLDLAGSGETQYF

clone size: -
V gene: TRBV6-6
CDR3 protein: CASSYAAAYGYTF

clone size: -
V gene: TRBV7-2
CDR3 protein: CASSPSGGAVWEQYF

clone size: once
V gene: TRBV5-8
CDR3 protein: CASSSLPGLAGGPSTDTQYF

clone size: -
V gene: TRBV2
CDR3 protein: CASSELIAGGDEQFF

clone size: -
V gene: TRBV27
CDR3 protein: CASSLSGTALTSSGNTIYF

clone size: -
V gene: TRBV7-2
CDR3 protein: CASSSGIGVYNEQFF

clone size: -
V gene: TRBV5-1
CDR3 protein: CASSDVSTGTIYF

clone size: -
V gene: TRBV9
CDR3 protein: CASSVGSGGLDTQYF

clone size: -
V gene: TRBV28
CDR3 protein: CASSLWGNTIYF

clone size: -
V gene: TRBV25-1
CDR3 protein: CASSERWGSNEKLFF

clone size: -
V gene: TRBV5-4
CDR3 protein: CASSVLRGAGAFF

clone size: -
V gene: TRBV2
CDR3 protein: CASRVSFGVNQPQHF

clone size: -
V gene: TRBV9
CDR3 protein: CASNWEENEQFF

clone size: -
V gene: TRBV6-2/TRBV6-3
CDR3 protein: CASSLGGGVNTEAFF

clone size: -
V gene: TRBV9
CDR3 protein: CASSVDGKPYNEQFF

clone size: -
V gene: TRBV6-2/TRBV6-3
CDR3 protein: CASSYPPGQLTSESNYGYTF

clone size: -
V gene: TRBV28
CDR3 protein: CASSPERAGGSTDTQYF

clone size: -
V gene: TRBV12-5
CDR3 protein: CASGLALWGGAPSNEQFF

clone size: -
V gene: TRBV6-1
CDR3 protein: CASSEAPYEQYF

clone size: -
V gene: TRBV14
CDR3 protein: CASSRDFGSYTF

clone size: -
V gene: TRBV7-2
CDR3 protein: CASSLSVNTEAFF

clone size: -
V gene: TRBV6-2/TRBV6-3
CDR3 protein: CASTPTGKLTYEQYF

clone size: -
V gene: TRBV12-3/TRBV12-4
CDR3 protein: CASSFSVRGYTF

clone size: -
V gene: TRBV6-2/TRBV6-3
CDR3 protein: CASSGIVLDEQFF

clone size: once
V gene: TRBV6-1
CDR3 protein: CASSETVKGQPQHF

clone size: -
V gene: TRBV10-1
CDR3 protein: CASSESKEEGGPLNTEAFF

clone size: -
V gene: TRBV5-1
CDR3 protein: CASSLAGESSNQPQHF

clone size: -
V gene: TRBV7-2
CDR3 protein: CASSLLAPLDTQYF

clone size: -
V gene: TRBV9
CDR3 protein: CASSALSAFGYEQYF

clone size: -
V gene: TRBV12-3/TRBV12-4
CDR3 protein: CASSLRGYGYTF

clone size: -
V gene: TRBV6-1
CDR3 protein: CASSELRGWEKLFF

clone size: once
V gene: TRBV29-1
CDR3 protein: CSVYLRGLAGAPVSEQYF

clone size: -
V gene: TRBV5-8
CDR3 protein: CASSLAAIPLGDTQYF

clone size: -
V gene: TRBV28
CDR3 protein: CASTLPPGQGGNYGYTF

clone size: -
V gene: TRBV18
CDR3 protein: CASSPRREGVEAFF

clone size: -
V gene: TRBV5-6
CDR3 protein: CASSYGGGTEAFF

clone size: -
V gene: TRBV29-1
CDR3 protein: CSVVDRSTEAFF

clone size: -
V gene: TRBV28
CDR3 protein: CASSFGNMNTEAFF

clone size: -
V gene: TRBV18
CDR3 protein: CASSRPGQGYYEQYF

clone size: -
V gene: TRBV2
CDR3 protein: CASSEGRHLNEQFF

clone size: -
V gene: TRBV7-2
CDR3 protein: CASSLVWGANQPQHF

clone size: -
V gene: TRBV6-5
CDR3 protein: CASSYSTGGSYGYTF

clone size: -
V gene: TRBV5-4
CDR3 protein: CASSLDGTGNTIYF

clone size: once
V gene: TRBV6-5
CDR3 protein: CASSSQGRVNTEAFF

clone size: few
V gene: TRBV28
CDR3 protein: CASSFESGGRETQYF